These T cell receptor beta chains were read from a single sample in a study of relationships among human T cell subsets. TCRdb re-derived calls from the multiplex PCR reads in MiXCR, one entry per CDR3 protein. The sample consists of about 13,000 distinct CDR3 sequences, 67% of them appearing once. Sequencing was performed on CD4+ Th1 cells sorted from blood. The receptors were gathered from a man aged 40-55 years in good health. Both conserved end residues are part of each CDR3. The D gene is left open where the match is weak. Expanded clones are given a class, and other clones once, few, many or no size at all.

NA	TRBV5-1	TRBJ1-5	NA	CASSLDPQSNSPNQPQHF	TGCGCCAGCAGCTTGGACCCTCAAAGTAATTCGCCCAATCAGCCCCAGCATTTT
NA	TRBV11-2	TRBJ2-2	NA	CASALGAGELFF	TGTGCCAGCGCCCTGGGCGCCGGGGAGCTGTTTTTT
NA	TRBV20-1	TRBJ2-1	NA	CSATRRVYNEQFF	TGCAGTGCAACTAGACGGGTTTACAATGAGCAGTTCTTC
NA	TRBV10-3	TRBJ2-7	NA	CAISRGGYEQYF	TGTGCCATCAGCCGAGGGGGTTACGAGCAGTACTTC
NA	TRBV28	TRBJ2-3	NA	CASSLPGGNPTDTQYF	TGTGCCAGCAGTTTACCGGGTGGGAATCCGACAGATACGCAGTATTTT
NA	TRBV10-2	TRBJ1-1	NA	CASSESGGGEAFF	TGCGCCAGCAGTGAGTCGGGGGGGGGTGAAGCTTTCTTT
NA	TRBV5-5	TRBJ1-1	NA	CASSLGVWAEAFF	TGTGCCAGCAGCTTGGGCGTATGGGCTGAAGCTTTCTTT
NA	TRBV24-1	TRBJ1-2	NA	CATSEGGAYGYTF	TGTGCCACCAGTGAAGGGGGGGCCTATGGCTACACCTTC
NA	TRBV28	TRBJ2-7	NA	CASRNRPDVYEQYF	TGTGCCAGCAGGAACCGACCGGATGTATACGAGCAGTACTTC
once	TRBV6-5	TRBJ2-7	NA	CASSYSGRSSYEQYF	TGTGCCAGCAGTTACTCGGGCCGAAGCTCCTACGAGCAGTACTTC
NA	TRBV19	TRBJ2-1	NA	CASSSWGHNEQFF	TGTGCCAGTAGTAGCTGGGGACACAATGAGCAGTTCTTC
NA	TRBV28	TRBJ1-2	NA	CASSPPQHSSSYGYTF	TGTGCCAGCAGTCCCCCTCAGCATTCTTCTAGCTATGGCTACACCTTC
NA	TRBV12-3/TRBV12-4	TRBJ1-2	NA	CASSSTVNYGYTF	TGTGCCAGCAGTTCGACAGTCAACTATGGCTACACCTTC
NA	TRBV11-2	TRBJ2-6	NA	CASSRRAGANVLTF	TGTGCCAGCAGCAGGAGGGCTGGGGCCAACGTCCTGACTTTC
NA	TRBV11-2	TRBJ2-3	NA	CASRSPGDTQYF	TGTGCCAGCAGATCTCCGGGAGATACGCAGTATTTT
NA	TRBV11-2	TRBJ2-7	TRBD1	CASSLDGQGYEQYF	TGTGCCAGCAGCTTAGACGGACAGGGGTACGAGCAGTACTTC
NA	TRBV2	TRBJ1-5	NA	CASSQINSNQPQHF	TGTGCCAGCAGCCAGATAAATAGCAATCAGCCCCAGCATTTT
NA	TRBV27	TRBJ2-5	TRBD2	CASSSLLAGGRSETQYF	TGTGCCAGCAGTTCCCTACTAGCGGGAGGGCGGTCGGAGACCCAGTACTTC
NA	TRBV4-2	TRBJ2-1	TRBD2	CASSQERAGGLNEQFF	TGTGCCAGCAGCCAAGAACGGGCGGGGGGGCTTAATGAGCAGTTCTTC
NA	TRBV28	TRBJ2-7	NA	CASSYRSAYEQYF	TGTGCCAGCAGTTACAGGAGCGCCTACGAGCAGTACTTC